This T cell receptor beta chain originates from a study of T-cell memory formation after mild COVID-19. Study-wide findings and caveats: Confirmation of SARS-CoV-2 specificity was lacking for second-wave clones peaking day 37. CD4+ contracting clones lay mainly in CM and EM, CD8+ ones in EMRA. The pre-infection memory compartment contained some responding clones, suggesting cross-reactive memory joined.

The CDR3 has 14 residues. Per germline, CDR1 SGHRS and CDR2 YFSETQ. V trimming: 6 bases; J trimming: 3 bases; junction bases outside the gene matches: 6. TCRdb recomputed calls from the 5' RACE reads with MiXCR, one row per CDR3 protein. This table holds about 560,000 distinct CDR3 sequences, around a sixth found once. A few counts support this clonotype. Its antigen is undetermined. The TCR was taken from an adult woman who had mild COVID-19 (a few samples of this study predate the infection). Cell type and time point are not known. Sequencing input: PBMCs or a T cell subset sorted from them (not recorded which). The V gene is TRBV5-1, the J gene TRBJ2-3; 8 bases match TRBD2. In DNA form, the CDR3 reads TGCGCCAGCACGCCGGCGGGGGGTACAGATACGCAGTATTTT. Protein sequence: CASTPAGGTDTQYF.